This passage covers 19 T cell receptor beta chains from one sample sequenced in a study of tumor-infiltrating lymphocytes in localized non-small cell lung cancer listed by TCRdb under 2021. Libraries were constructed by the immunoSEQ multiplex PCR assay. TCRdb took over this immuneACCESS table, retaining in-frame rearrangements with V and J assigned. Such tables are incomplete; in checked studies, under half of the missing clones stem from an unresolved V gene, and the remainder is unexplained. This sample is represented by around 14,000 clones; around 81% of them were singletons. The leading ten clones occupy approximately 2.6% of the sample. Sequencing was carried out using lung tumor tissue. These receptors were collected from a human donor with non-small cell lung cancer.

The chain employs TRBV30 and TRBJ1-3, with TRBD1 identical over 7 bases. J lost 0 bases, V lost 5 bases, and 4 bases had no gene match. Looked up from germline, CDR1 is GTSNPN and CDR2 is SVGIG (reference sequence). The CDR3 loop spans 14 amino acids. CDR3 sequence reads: CAWQTGNSGNTIYF. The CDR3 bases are TGTGCCTGGCAGACAGGGAACTCTGGAAACACCATATATTTT.

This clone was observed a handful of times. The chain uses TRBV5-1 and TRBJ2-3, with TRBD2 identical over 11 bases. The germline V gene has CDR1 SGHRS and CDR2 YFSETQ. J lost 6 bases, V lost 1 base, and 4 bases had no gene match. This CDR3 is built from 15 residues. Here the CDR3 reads CASSLWLAGGDTQYF. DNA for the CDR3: TGCGCCAGCAGCTTGTGGCTAGCGGGGGGTGATACGCAGTATTTT. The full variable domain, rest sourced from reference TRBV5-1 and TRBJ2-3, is KAGVTQTPRYLIKTRGQQVTLSCSPISGHRSVSWYQQTPGQGLQFLFEYFSETQRNKGNFPGRFSGRQFSNSRSEMNVSTLELGDSALYLCASSLWLAGGDTQYFGPGTRLTVL.

As DNA, the CDR3 is TGCAGTGCTAGAGGGGGGGATACGCAGTATTTT. This sequence encodes CSARGGDTQYF. The chain is built from TRBV20-1 and TRBJ2-3; D tentatively reads TRBD1 or TRBD2 (5 bases each). V lost 1 base to trimming and J lost 6 bases, with 5 bases between them. This CDR3 contains 11 residues. Germline assignment: CDR1 DFQATT and CDR2 SNEGSKA (reference sequence).

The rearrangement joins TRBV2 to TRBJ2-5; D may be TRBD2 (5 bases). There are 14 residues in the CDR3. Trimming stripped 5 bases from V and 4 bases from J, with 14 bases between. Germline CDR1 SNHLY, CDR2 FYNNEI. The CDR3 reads CASSTRTGTETQYF. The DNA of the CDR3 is TGTGCCAGCAGTACACGGACGGGAACAGAGACCCAGTACTTC.

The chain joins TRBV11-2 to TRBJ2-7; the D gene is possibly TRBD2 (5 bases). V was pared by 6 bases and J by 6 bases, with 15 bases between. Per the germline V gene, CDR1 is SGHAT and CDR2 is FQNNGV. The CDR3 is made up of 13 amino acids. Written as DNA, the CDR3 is TGTGCCAGCAGTTCCAGGTCCCGGGGCGAGCAGTACTTC. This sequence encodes CASSSRSRGEQYF. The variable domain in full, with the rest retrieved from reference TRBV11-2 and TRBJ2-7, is EAGVAQSPRYKIIEKRQSVAFWCNPISGHATLYWYQQILGQGPKLLIQFQNNGVVDDSQLPKDRFSAERLKGVDSTLKIQPAKLEDSAVYLCASSSRSRGEQYFGPGTRLTVT.

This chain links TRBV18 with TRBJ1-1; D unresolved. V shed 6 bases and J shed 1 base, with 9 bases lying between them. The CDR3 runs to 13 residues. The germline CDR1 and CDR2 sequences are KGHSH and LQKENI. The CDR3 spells CASSLNQNTEAFF. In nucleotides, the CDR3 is TGTGCCAGCTCCCTCAACCAGAACACTGAAGCTTTCTTT.

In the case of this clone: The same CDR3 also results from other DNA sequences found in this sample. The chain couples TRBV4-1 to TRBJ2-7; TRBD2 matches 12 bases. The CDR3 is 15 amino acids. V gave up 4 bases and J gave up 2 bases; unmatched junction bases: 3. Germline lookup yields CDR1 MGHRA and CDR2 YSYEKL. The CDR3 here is CASSRTSGNPYEQYF. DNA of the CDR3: TGCGCCAGCAGCCGGACTAGCGGGAATCCCTACGAGCAGTACTTC.

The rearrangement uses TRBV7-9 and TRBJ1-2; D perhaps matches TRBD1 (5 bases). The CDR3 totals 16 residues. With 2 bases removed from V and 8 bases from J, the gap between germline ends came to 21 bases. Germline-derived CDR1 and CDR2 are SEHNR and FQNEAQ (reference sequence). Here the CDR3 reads CASSLFTAGNLWGYTF. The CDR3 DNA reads TGTGCCAGCAGCTTATTCACGGCAGGGAACCTATGGGGCTACACCTTC.

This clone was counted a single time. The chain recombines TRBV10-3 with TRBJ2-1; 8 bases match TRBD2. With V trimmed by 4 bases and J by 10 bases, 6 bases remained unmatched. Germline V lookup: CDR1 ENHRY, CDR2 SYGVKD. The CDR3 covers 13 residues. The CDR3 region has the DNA TGTGCCATCAGTGTTTCCGGGACTAGAGAGCAGTTCTTC. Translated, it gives CAISVSGTREQFF.

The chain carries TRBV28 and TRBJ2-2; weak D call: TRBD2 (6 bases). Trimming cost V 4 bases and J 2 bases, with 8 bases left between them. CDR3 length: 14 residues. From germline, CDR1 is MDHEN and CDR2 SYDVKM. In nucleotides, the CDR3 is TGTGCCAGCAGTTCCGGGACTAACACCGGGGAGCTGTTTTTT. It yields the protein CASSSGTNTGELFF.

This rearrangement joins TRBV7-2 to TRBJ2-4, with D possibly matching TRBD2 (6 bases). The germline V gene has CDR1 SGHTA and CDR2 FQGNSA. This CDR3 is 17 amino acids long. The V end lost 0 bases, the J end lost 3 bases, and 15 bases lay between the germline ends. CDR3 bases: TGTGCCAGCAGCTTAGCAGTCCCGGGAGCGGGCAAAAACATTCAGTACTTC. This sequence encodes CASSLAVPGAGKNIQYF.

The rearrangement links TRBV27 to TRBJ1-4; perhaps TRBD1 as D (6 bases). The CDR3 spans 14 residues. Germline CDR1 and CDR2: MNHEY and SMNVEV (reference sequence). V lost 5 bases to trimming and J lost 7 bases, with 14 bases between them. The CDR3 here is CASSNGGPAEKLFF. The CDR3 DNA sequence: TGTGCCAGCAGTAATGGGGGCCCGGCTGAAAAACTGTTTTTT.

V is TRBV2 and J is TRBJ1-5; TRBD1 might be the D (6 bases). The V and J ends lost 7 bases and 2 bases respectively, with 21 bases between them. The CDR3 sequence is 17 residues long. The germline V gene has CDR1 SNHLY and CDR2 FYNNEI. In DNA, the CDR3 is TGTGCCAGCACGTCAGTTGGGGGCGCGCAGGGCAATCAGCCCCAGCATTTT. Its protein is CASTSVGGAQGNQPQHF. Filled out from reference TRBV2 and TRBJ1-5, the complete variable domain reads EPEVTQTPSHQVTQMGQEVILRCVPISNHLYFYWYRQILGQKVEFLVSFYNNEISEKSEIFDDQFSVERPDGSNFTLKIRSTKLEDSAMYFCASTSVGGAQGNQPQHFGDGTRLSIL.

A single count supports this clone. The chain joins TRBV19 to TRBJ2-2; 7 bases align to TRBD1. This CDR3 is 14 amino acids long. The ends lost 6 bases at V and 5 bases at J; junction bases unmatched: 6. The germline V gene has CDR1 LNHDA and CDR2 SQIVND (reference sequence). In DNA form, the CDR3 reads TGTGCCAGTAGACTCGACAGGGATACCGGGGAGCTGTTTTTT. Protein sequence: CASRLDRDTGELFF. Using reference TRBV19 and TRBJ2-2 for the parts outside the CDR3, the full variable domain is DGGITQSPKYLFRKEGQNVTLSCEQNLNHDAMYWYRQDPGQGLRLIYYSQIVNDFQKGDIAEGYSVSREKKESFPLTVTSAQKNPTAFYLCASRLDRDTGELFFGEGSRLTVL.

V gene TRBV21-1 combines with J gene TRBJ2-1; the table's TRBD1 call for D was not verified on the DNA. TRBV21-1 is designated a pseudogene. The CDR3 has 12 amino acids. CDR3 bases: TGTGCCAGCAGCAAAGTAAGGGACACCGGGTTCTTC. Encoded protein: CASSKVRDTGFF.

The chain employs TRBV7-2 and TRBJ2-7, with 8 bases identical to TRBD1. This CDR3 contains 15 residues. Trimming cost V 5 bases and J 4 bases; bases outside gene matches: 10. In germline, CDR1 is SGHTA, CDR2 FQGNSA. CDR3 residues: CASSPRTGLTYEQYF. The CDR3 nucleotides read TGTGCCAGCAGCCCCCGGACAGGGTTAACGTACGAGCAGTACTTC.

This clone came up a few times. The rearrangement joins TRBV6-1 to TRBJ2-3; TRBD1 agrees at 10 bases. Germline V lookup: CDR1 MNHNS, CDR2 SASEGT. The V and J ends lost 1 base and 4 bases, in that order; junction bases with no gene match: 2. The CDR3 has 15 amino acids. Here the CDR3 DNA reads TGTGCCAGCAGTGAAGAGACAGGGGGCGCAGATACGCAGTATTTT. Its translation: CASSEETGGADTQYF.

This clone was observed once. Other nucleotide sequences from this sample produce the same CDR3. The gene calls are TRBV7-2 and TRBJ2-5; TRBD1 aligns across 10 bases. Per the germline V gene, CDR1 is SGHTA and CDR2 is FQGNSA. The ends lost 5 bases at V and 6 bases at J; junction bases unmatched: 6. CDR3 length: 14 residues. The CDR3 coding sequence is TGTGCCAGCAGCAACGACAGGGGGCCACAGACCCAGTACTTC. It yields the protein CASSNDRGPQTQYF.

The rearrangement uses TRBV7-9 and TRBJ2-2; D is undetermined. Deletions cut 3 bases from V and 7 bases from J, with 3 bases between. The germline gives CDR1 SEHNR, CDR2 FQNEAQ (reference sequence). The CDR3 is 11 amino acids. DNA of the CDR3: TGTGCCAGCAGCTTGCACGGGGAGCTGTTTTTT. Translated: CASSLHGELFF. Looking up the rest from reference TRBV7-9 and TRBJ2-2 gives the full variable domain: DTGVSQNPRHKITKRGQNVTFRCDPISEHNRLYWYRQTLGQGPEFLTYFQNEAQLEKSRLLSDRFSAERPKGSFSTLEIQRTEQGDSAMYLCASSLHGELFFGEGSRLTVL.